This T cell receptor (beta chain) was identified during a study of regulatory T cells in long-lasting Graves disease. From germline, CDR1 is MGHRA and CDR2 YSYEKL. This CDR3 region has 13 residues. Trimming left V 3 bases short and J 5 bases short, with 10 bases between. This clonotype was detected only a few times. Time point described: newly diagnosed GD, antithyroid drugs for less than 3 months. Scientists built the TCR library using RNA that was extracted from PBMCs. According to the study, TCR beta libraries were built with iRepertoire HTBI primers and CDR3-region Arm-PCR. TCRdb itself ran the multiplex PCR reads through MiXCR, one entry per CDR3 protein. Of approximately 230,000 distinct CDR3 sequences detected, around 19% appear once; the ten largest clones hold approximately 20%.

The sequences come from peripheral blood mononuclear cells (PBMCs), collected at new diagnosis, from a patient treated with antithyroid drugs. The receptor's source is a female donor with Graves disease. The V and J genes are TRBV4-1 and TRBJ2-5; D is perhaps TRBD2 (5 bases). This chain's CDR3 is CASSQSRRETQYF. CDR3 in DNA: TGCGCCAGCAGCCAGAGTAGGAGGGAGACCCAGTACTTC.